The 13 T cell receptor beta chains in this list originate from one sample, sequenced in a study of T cells in Graves' hyperthyroidism and ophthalmopathy. Authors of the study amplified TCR beta CDR3 regions from RNA transcripts. The HTBI primer set served for first-round RT-PCR of the TCR CDR3. TCRdb re-derived calls from the multiplex PCR reads in MiXCR, one entry per CDR3 protein. The sample records some 800,000 distinct CDR3 sequences, approximately 40% being singletons. Material for sequencing was blood. These TCRs come from a man in his late teens or twenties with Graves' hyperthyroidism.

The J gene is TRBJ1-2, the V gene TRBV10-3, with D unresolved. Germline V gives CDR1 ENHRY, CDR2 SYGVKD. Trimming took off 4 bases at V and 6 bases at J, with 6 bases between the two ends. The CDR3 sequence is 11 residues long. As DNA, the CDR3 is TGTGCCATCAGTGTTGAGGATGGCTACACCTTC. Amino acid sequence: CAISVEDGYTF.

This clonotype was picked up a small number of times. V and J are TRBV19 and TRBJ2-7; no definite D call. The J call may be wrong; the DNA end is better matched by TRBJ2-5. The CDR3 is made up of 13 amino acids. Germline CDR1 is LNHDA and CDR2 is SQIVND (reference sequence). The CDR3 DNA is TGTGCCAGTAGCCGTGGGATCCAAGAGACCCAGTACTTC. It yields the protein CASSRGIQETQYF.

The genes are TRBV7-2 and TRBJ2-5, with TRBD1 identical over 10 bases. Germline V CDR1 and CDR2: SGHTA, FQGNSA. The CDR3 extends over 15 amino acids. Trimming removed 4 bases from V and 9 bases from J; junction bases left unmatched: 11. The CDR3 protein is CASSSTGGEARPQYF. Written as DNA, the CDR3 is TGTGCCAGCAGCTCGACAGGGGGCGAAGCCCGCCCCCAGTACTTC. The whole variable domain, filled in from reference TRBV7-2 and TRBJ2-5, reads GAGVSQSPSNKVTEKGKDVELRCDPISGHTALYWYRQSLGQGLEFLIYFQGNSAPDKSGLPSDRFSAERTGGSVSTLTIQRTQQEDSAVYLCASSSTGGEARPQYFGPGTRLLVL.

The rearrangement links TRBV12-3 or TRBV12-4 to TRBJ1-4, with a possible D match to TRBD1 (6 bases). V lost 0 bases and J lost 12, with 17 bases in between. This CDR3 is built from 15 residues. CDR3 nucleotides: TGTGCCAGCAGTTTAGCGCTCGAGGGGGAGAGGGAACTGTTTTTT. This encodes CASSLALEGERELFF.

The chain couples TRBV2 to TRBJ1-2; tentative D call: TRBD1 (6 bases). Germline V CDR1 and CDR2: SNHLY, FYNNEI. Trimming shortened V by 6 bases and J by 4 bases, and 24 bases separated the two germline ends. The CDR3 spans 17 residues. The CDR3 coding sequence is TGTGCCAGCAGCGGGCCACTAGACAGGCGACGCCTCTATGGCTACACCTTC. Its protein is CASSGPLDRRRLYGYTF. Full variable domain (missing parts from reference TRBV2 and TRBJ1-2): EPEVTQTPSHQVTQMGQEVILRCVPISNHLYFYWYRQILGQKVEFLVSFYNNEISEKSEIFDDQFSVERPDGSNFTLKIRSTKLEDSAMYFCASSGPLDRRRLYGYTFGSGTRLTVV.

This clonotype was detected only a few times. This chain joins TRBV25-1 and TRBJ1-6; 7 positions match TRBD1. CDR3 size: 16 residues. The V gene end was trimmed by 6 bases and the J gene end by 7 bases; junction bases not matched to a gene: 12. Per the germline V gene, CDR1 is MGHDK and CDR2 is SYGVNS. The CDR3 sequence is CASSLGTESLNSPLHF. CDR3 coding DNA: TGTGCCAGCAGCTTGGGGACAGAAAGCTTGAATTCACCCCTCCACTTT. The full variable domain, with the rest looked up from reference TRBV25-1 and TRBJ1-6, is EADIYQTPRYLVIGTGKKITLECSQTMGHDKMYWYQQDPGMELHLIHYSYGVNSTEKGDLSSESTVSRIRTEHFPLTLESARPSHTSQYLCASSLGTESLNSPLHFGNGTRLTVT.

This clonotype was detected many times. The chain has TRBV9 and TRBJ2-7; D may be TRBD1 (6 bases). Germline values: CDR1 SGDLS, CDR2 YYNGEE. CDR3 length equals 14 residues. The ends were cut back, 0 bases at V and 3 bases at J, with 10 bases in the middle. For the CDR3, the DNA is TGTGCCAGCAGCGTAGGCCAGGGGATCTACGAGCAGTACTTC. This gives the protein CASSVGQGIYEQYF.

Comment on this clonotype: A read error may be the cause here, since a much bigger clone is one base away. This chain uses TRBV7-9 with TRBJ2-7; TRBD2 might be the D (5 bases). The CDR3 loop spans 12 amino acids. Germline CDR1 and CDR2: SEHNR and FQNEAQ (reference sequence). The CDR3 DNA reads as TGTGCCAGCAGCTTAGCGACTAACGAGCTGTACTTC. This codes for CASSLATNELYF. The variable domain in full, with the rest retrieved from reference TRBV7-9 and TRBJ2-7, is DTGVSQNPRHKITKRGQNVTFRCDPISEHNRLYWYRQTLGQGPEFLTYFQNEAQLEKSRLLSDRFSAERPKGSFSTLEIQRTEQGDSAMYLCASSLATNELYFGPGTRLTVT.

The chain joins TRBV5-1 to TRBJ2-5; 7 bases match TRBD2. Germline-derived CDR1 and CDR2 are SGHRS and YFSETQ. The CDR3 runs to 14 residues. After removal of 4 bases from V and 5 bases from J, the junction contained 8 bases not matched to a gene. CDR3 DNA sequence: TGCGCCAGCAGCGTCGACGGTAGCGGGGAGACCCAGTACTTC. Protein sequence: CASSVDGSGETQYF. Full variable domain (remainder filled in from reference TRBV5-1 and TRBJ2-5): KAGVTQTPRYLIKTRGQQVTLSCSPISGHRSVSWYQQTPGQGLQFLFEYFSETQRNKGNFPGRFSGRQFSNSRSEMNVSTLELGDSALYLCASSVDGSGETQYFGPGTRLLVL.

This clonotype was found many times. The chain recombines TRBV11-1 with TRBJ1-5, with 7 bases lining up with TRBD1. CDR3 size: 13 residues. J lost 6 bases, V lost 5 bases, and 4 bases had no gene match. Germline assignment: CDR1 SGHAT and CDR2 FQDESV (reference sequence). The CDR3 is CASSAGGSQPQHF. The CDR3 nucleotides are TGTGCCAGCAGCGCAGGGGGATCTCAGCCCCAGCATTTT.

In its sample, this clonotype was seen a few times. The J gene is TRBJ2-5, the V gene TRBV7-9; D remains ambiguous. The V gene's germline CDR1 is SEHNR and CDR2 FQNEAQ (reference sequence). Trimming stripped 5 bases from V and 2 bases from J, with 12 bases between. CDR3 size: 14 residues. The CDR3 is CASSPRRDQETQYF. In DNA, the CDR3 is TGTGCCAGCAGCCCCCGCCGTGATCAAGAGACCCAGTACTTC.

The chain employs TRBV7-9 and TRBJ2-7; 9 positions agree with TRBD1. Germline CDR1 is SEHNR and CDR2 is FQNEAQ (reference sequence). The J segment lost 5 bases and the V segment lost 5 bases, leaving 7 bases of the junction unmatched. The CDR3 covers 14 residues. Here the CDR3 DNA reads TGTGCCAGCAGCGCGACAGGGGGGTGGCACGAGCAGTACTTC. Protein product: CASSATGGWHEQYF. Using reference TRBV7-9 and TRBJ2-7 for the parts outside the CDR3, the full variable domain is DTGVSQNPRHKITKRGQNVTFRCDPISEHNRLYWYRQTLGQGPEFLTYFQNEAQLEKSRLLSDRFSAERPKGSFSTLEIQRTEQGDSAMYLCASSATGGWHEQYFGPGTRLTVT.

The rearrangement links TRBV12-3 or TRBV12-4 to TRBJ2-7; D is unclear. Trimming took 7 bases from V and 5 from J, leaving 12 bases between them. The CDR3 runs to 12 residues. DNA of the CDR3: TGTGCCAGCACCGAAGATTCGGACGAGCAGTACTTC. Amino acid sequence: CASTEDSDEQYF.